This TCR beta chain comes out of a study of blood T cell repertoires in COVID-19 (dated by TCRdb to 2020 to 2022). For the wider study: The collaborator samples originated in the United States, Italy and Spain and spanned the acute and convalescent phases of COVID-19. The prospective study material was composed of cDNA or gDNA derived from T cells, B-cell-depleted T cells, or PBMCs. Subjects who had been exposed to COVID-19, were actively infected with it, or had recovered from it provided the deeply sampled blood TCRbeta repertoires that made up the dataset. The repertoires were made available in a free public database intended to serve as a resource for research on the immune response to SARS-CoV-2. Samples came from the ongoing ImmuneRACE study (first 160 participants) plus 1,254 subjects from 6 global collaborators. Nearly every sample came with metadata listing a de-identified subject ID, COVID-19 status, age in years and sex. Where available, HLA class I and class II types were taken from metadata supplied by the sample provider and were not determined by assay-based typing.

This clone was found once. Its antigen remains unidentified. No per-base quality is available; no much larger clone lies one base away. Distinct nucleotide sequences in the sample also encode this CDR3. Another Seattle source contributed samples from volunteer blood donors who had recovered from COVID-19. Each collaborating institution followed its own protocols to collect whole blood in K2EDTA tubes. For TCRbeta analysis, collaborator samples were shipped as frozen whole blood, as isolated PBMCs, or as DNA extracted from either sample type. TCRbeta CDR3 regions were amplified from genomic DNA using the immunoSEQ Assay, a bias-controlled multiplex PCR. In the source study's methods: Nucleated cell counts per sample were estimated from amplification of reference gene primers within the assay. Sequence reads were collapsed and filtered to measure the absolute abundance of every unique TCRbeta CDR3 rearrangement. For each sample, productive Simpson clonality was calculated by taking the square root of Simpson's diversity index across productive rearrangements. In TCRdb, the immuneACCESS table is reduced to in-frame sequences with V and J assigned. These tables do not hold every clone; where another copy was compared, an unresolved V gene accounts for under half, and the others remain unexplained. D and trimming were read from the DNA, whereas the V and J calls and clone size are those reported in that table. The sample has about 170,000 clones on record, 84% of them singletons. The ten largest clones capture around 7.6% of the sample.

The germline V gene supplies CDR1 SGHRS and CDR2 YFSETQ. V and J are truncated by 2 bases and 5 bases respectively, leaving an intervening sequence of 10 bases. From the cysteine through the phenylalanine, the CDR3 covers 13 amino acids. Only the CDR3 region is kept as DNA, spanning 39 bases read in frame from base 1. On the study overall, not on this receptor specifically: The amount of clinical and demographic metadata varied by source and participant and was provided uncurated.

The sample comprised peripheral blood. This clonotype was obtained from a man in his forties who had recovered from COVID-19. The rearranged segments are TRBV5-1 and TRBJ2-5; the D segment could be TRBD2, given 6 matching bases. The CDR3 here reads CASSFGGGETQYF. The DNA sequence is TGCGCCAGCAGCTTTGGTGGAGGGGAGACCCAGTACTTC.